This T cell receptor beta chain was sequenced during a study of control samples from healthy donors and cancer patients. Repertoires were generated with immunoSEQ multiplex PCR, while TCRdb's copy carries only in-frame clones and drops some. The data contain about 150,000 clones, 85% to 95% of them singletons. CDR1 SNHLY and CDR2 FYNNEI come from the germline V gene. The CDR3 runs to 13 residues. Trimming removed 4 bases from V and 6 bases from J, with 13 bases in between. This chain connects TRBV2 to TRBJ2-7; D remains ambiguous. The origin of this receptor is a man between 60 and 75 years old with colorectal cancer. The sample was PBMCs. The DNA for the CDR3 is TGTGCCAGCAGTGGATTGGCGGTGGGCGAGCAGTACTTC. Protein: CASSGLAVGEQYF.